One TCR beta chain is described in this entry. Assay used: immunoSEQ multiplex PCR; TCRdb lists only in-frame clones, some missing. The sample lists about 280,000 clones, approximately 88% occurring once. The CDR3 is 14 residues long. The junction had 3 bases not matched to a gene; V was cut back by 6 bases and J by 2 bases. CDR1 and CDR2 from the germline V gene are MNHEY and SMNVEV (reference sequence). This entry comes from a study of blood T cell repertoires in COVID-19. Whole-study context: T cells, B-cell-depleted T cells, or PBMCs supplied cDNA or gDNA.

The sequencing sample was made of peripheral blood. The TCR originated in a man between 18 and 29 years old with active or convalescent COVID-19. The gene calls are TRBV27 and TRBJ1-2; 10 nucleotides align to TRBD1. The CDR3 DNA follows: TGTGCCAGCAGGAGACAGGGGGCGAACTATGGCTACACCTTC. Amino acid sequence: CASRRQGANYGYTF.